Listed here are 21 T cell receptor beta chains from one sample, sequenced in a study of post-analysis software for immune sequencing data. The study's findings and limits: In patients, five or six TRBV segments were more frequent than in controls, with TRBV5-6, TRBV5-1 and TRBV20-1 among them.

Each TCR beta cDNA library carried unique molecular identifiers. TCRdb reprocessed the PCR reads via MiXCR and lists one record per CDR3 protein. The sample consists of hundreds of thousands of distinct CDR3 sequences, around 60% of them appearing once. The antigens of these receptors remain unknown. The sample was blood. These receptors were collected from a girl under 10 years old with multiple sclerosis.

The table lists this clonotype with a few counts. V usage is TRBV7-9 and J usage is TRBJ1-5, with D perhaps TRBD1 (5 bases). V was clipped by 5 bases and J by 5 bases, with 19 bases between them. This CDR3 spans 16 amino acids. Germline V lookup: CDR1 SEHNR, CDR2 FQNEAQ (reference sequence). The CDR3 protein is CASSPGTLVYDQPQHF. The CDR3 DNA is TGTGCCAGCAGCCCCGGGACCTTAGTATACGATCAGCCCCAGCATTTT.

V usage is TRBV11-2 and J usage is TRBJ1-2; TRBD1 agrees at 7 bases. CDR1 and CDR2 from the germline V gene are SGHAT and FQNNGV. V lost 0 bases, J lost 6 bases, and 10 bases stayed unmatched. The CDR3 has 16 residues. The CDR3 loop reads CASSLDLRQGGDGYTF. The CDR3 bases are TGTGCCAGCAGCTTAGACTTACGACAGGGTGGAGATGGCTACACCTTC.

The V call is TRBV5-1, the J call TRBJ2-3; 7 nucleotides agree with TRBD2. Per germline, CDR1 SGHRS and CDR2 YFSETQ. V gave up 4 bases and J gave up 4 bases; unmatched junction bases: 3. The CDR3 extends over 13 amino acids. The CDR3 DNA sequence: TGCGCCAGCAGCCACGGACTAGCAGATACGCAGTATTTT. Translation gives CASSHGLADTQYF.

CDR3 in DNA: TGTGCCAGCAGTGAAGTTGGGAAACAGAAGCAGTTCTTC. The encoded protein is CASSEVGKQKQFF. The rearrangement links TRBV6-1 to TRBJ2-1; no clear D. Germline loops: CDR1 MNHNS, CDR2 SASEGT. Trimming took 1 base from V and 11 from J, leaving 12 bases between them. CDR3 length: 13 residues.

This clonotype has a handful of counts. This chain uses TRBV20-1 with TRBJ2-5; 9 nucleotides line up with TRBD2. After removal of 1 base from V and 5 bases from J, the junction contained 8 bases not matched to a gene. The CDR3 loop spans 15 amino acids. Per germline, CDR1 DFQATT and CDR2 SNEGSKA (reference sequence). CDR3: CSARVPGLARETQYF. For the CDR3, the DNA is TGCAGTGCTAGAGTTCCCGGACTAGCGCGGGAGACCCAGTACTTC.

The gene calls are TRBV20-1 and TRBJ1-2; the D gene is possibly TRBD1 (5 bases). The ends were cut back, 6 bases at V and 3 bases at J, with 14 bases in the middle. The CDR3 spans 13 residues. From germline, CDR1 is DFQATT and CDR2 SNEGSKA (reference sequence). In nucleotides, the CDR3 is TGCAGTGCAACCCCCGGGACGGACTATGGCTACACCTTC. This encodes CSATPGTDYGYTF.

The chain joins TRBV4-3 to TRBJ1-1; unclear D gene. The germline gives CDR1 LGHNA, CDR2 YSLEER. Between the trimmed V and J ends, which lost 4 bases and 1 base, there was a span of 19 bases. The CDR3 extends over 17 amino acids. The CDR3 nucleotides are TGCGCCAGCAGCCGTGAAAGGGTAGGGTGGGGGAACACTGAAGCTTTCTTT. It is translated as CASSRERVGWGNTEAFF.

This clonotype was seen a handful of times. The genes are TRBV7-9 and TRBJ1-5; 8 bases are a match to TRBD1. CDR3 length: 14 amino acids. V shed 1 base, J shed 5 bases, and the junction held 1 base outside the gene matches. In germline, CDR1 is SEHNR, CDR2 FQNEAQ (reference sequence). CDR3 sequence reads: CASSLGTGYQPQHF. For the CDR3, the DNA is TGTGCCAGCAGCTTAGGGACAGGGTATCAGCCCCAGCATTTT.

The gene calls are TRBV5-1 and TRBJ1-4, with 9 nucleotides matching TRBD1. This CDR3 is 16 amino acids long. The V gene end was trimmed by 4 bases and the J gene end by 3 bases; junction bases not matched to a gene: 7. CDR1 and CDR2 from the germline V gene are SGHRS and YFSETQ. The CDR3 DNA follows: TGCGCCAGCAGCACCGGACAGGGGACCGCTAATGAAAAACTGTTTTTT. Encoded protein: CASSTGQGTANEKLFF.

This clonotype was detected a few times. The rearrangement links TRBV20-1 to TRBJ2-1, with no clear D. The CDR3 is 13 amino acids. V gave up 3 bases and J gave up 12 bases, with 18 bases separating them. CDR1 and CDR2 from the germline V gene are DFQATT and SNEGSKA (reference sequence). CDR3 coding DNA: TGCAGTGCTAGGTTGGAGTACGGTCCGGGGCAGTTCTTC. Translation gives CSARLEYGPGQFF.

The V call is TRBV6-5, the J call TRBJ2-5; D gene ambiguous. The germline V and J ends were trimmed by 0 bases and 4 bases, with 6 bases remaining between them. Germline CDR1 is MNHEY and CDR2 is SVGAGI. CDR3 length equals 13 residues. The CDR3 loop reads CASSYSGAETQYF. The CDR3 nucleotides are TGTGCCAGCAGTTACTCGGGCGCAGAGACCCAGTACTTC.

The chain has TRBV11-2 and TRBJ2-4; D may be TRBD1 (6 bases). The CDR3 extends over 15 amino acids. From germline, CDR1 is SGHAT and CDR2 FQNNGV. V was trimmed by 5 bases and J by 0 bases, leaving 11 bases between them. CDR3 coding DNA: TGTGCCAGCAGCCCAATCAGGGGAGCCAAAAACATTCAGTACTTC. Translating gives CASSPIRGAKNIQYF.

CDR3 amino acids: CASSPSGIAHEQYF. The CDR3 DNA reads TGTGCCAGCTCACCATCGGGAATCGCCCACGAGCAGTACTTC. The chain combines TRBV18 with TRBJ2-7; possibly TRBD2 for D (5 bases). This CDR3 comprises 14 residues. The V gene's germline CDR1 is KGHSH and CDR2 LQKENI. The germline V and J ends were trimmed by 2 bases and 5 bases, with 13 bases remaining between them.

This clonotype was picked up one time. V gene TRBV29-1 combines with J gene TRBJ2-5; D assignment may be TRBD1 or TRBD2 (5 bases each). CDR1 and CDR2 from the germline V gene are SQVTM and ANQGSEA. Trimming took off 6 bases at V and 2 bases at J, with 19 bases between the two ends. This CDR3 is 15 amino acids long. CDR3 sequence reads: CSVKQEVLPQETQYF. The CDR3 DNA follows: TGCAGCGTCAAACAGGAGGTGCTACCTCAAGAGACCCAGTACTTC.

V gene TRBV7-9 combines with J gene TRBJ2-4; 8 positions agree with TRBD2. The CDR3 length is 16 residues. Trimming at V came to 1 base and at J to 14 bases, leaving 16 bases not matched to a gene. In germline, CDR1 is SEHNR, CDR2 FQNEAQ (reference sequence). The DNA for the CDR3 is TGTGCCAGCAGCTTAGAAGGACCCGGCCTAGCGGGTCCAAAGTACTTC. This sequence encodes CASSLEGPGLAGPKYF.

This chain links TRBV18 with TRBJ2-1, with a possible D match to TRBD2 (6 bases). V dropped 3 bases and J dropped 4 bases, with 16 bases sitting between them. Germline V gene data show CDR1 as KGHSH and CDR2 as LQKENI. The CDR3 contains 16 residues. The DNA of the CDR3 is TGTGCCAGCTCACCCCGGTCTACGGCGGGATACAATGAGCAGTTCTTC. It is translated as CASSPRSTAGYNEQFF.

The chain joins TRBV28 to TRBJ1-4; D may be TRBD1 (5 bases). The germline V gene encodes CDR1 MDHEN and CDR2 SYDVKM. Trimming pared 4 bases from V and 11 bases from J, leaving 17 bases between. There are 14 residues in the CDR3. The CDR3 loop is CASSSGYRGRKLFF. CDR3 nucleotides: TGTGCCAGCAGTTCAGGTTATCGGGGCCGGAAACTGTTTTTT.

This CDR3 is CASDSRGPPYNEQFF. CDR3 DNA sequence: TGTGCCAGCGACTCGCGGGGGCCCCCCTACAATGAGCAGTTCTTC. The rearrangement uses TRBV6-6 and TRBJ2-1; weak D call: TRBD2 (7 bases). From germline, CDR1 is MNHNY and CDR2 SVGAGI (reference sequence). The CDR3 totals 15 residues. V lost 8 bases, J lost 2 bases, and 16 bases lay in between.

This clonotype has only a few counts. The chain employs TRBV12-3 or TRBV12-4 and TRBJ2-1; D unclear. The CDR3 totals 14 residues. Trimming cost V 5 bases and J 2 bases, with 10 bases left between them. CDR3 sequence: CASSVGTAYNEQFF. The CDR3 bases are TGTGCCAGCAGTGTTGGCACTGCCTACAATGAGCAGTTCTTC.

The chain recombines TRBV20-1 with TRBJ2-5, with 10 positions matching TRBD1. V lost 0 bases and J lost 4; bases outside the gene matches: 5. The length of the CDR3 is 15 residues. From germline, CDR1 is DFQATT and CDR2 SNEGSKA (reference sequence). This CDR3 reads CSARDWDRGGETQYF. CDR3 coding DNA: TGCAGTGCTAGAGATTGGGACAGGGGTGGAGAGACCCAGTACTTC.

This clonotype was recorded a few times. As DNA, the CDR3 is TGCAGCGTGCTTAAGCTCCGGGACAAGTCCTACGAGCAGTACTTC. Translation: CSVLKLRDKSYEQYF. The chain couples TRBV29-1 to TRBJ2-7, with D possibly TRBD1 on 6 matching bases. Germline-derived CDR1 and CDR2 are SQVTM and ANQGSEA. V was shortened by 6 bases and J by 1 base, with 19 bases between the two germline ends. CDR3 size: 15 residues.